This TCR beta chain stems from a study of T cell responses to AZD1222 COVID-19 vaccine. Points from the study as a whole: Dominant at 160-218 and 743-854, vaccine-associated CD4 TCRs also spanned spike.

About this clone itself: Its cognate antigen is unknown.

The germline V gene has CDR1 SEHNR and CDR2 FQNEAQ (reference sequence). V lost 0 bases, J lost 7 bases, and 9 bases lay in between. The CDR3 spans 13 residues. TCRdb's table, derived via immunoSEQ multiplex PCR, lists solely in-frame clones and lacks some. The sample records over 100,000 clones, approximately 90% being singletons. The chain carries TRBV7-9 and TRBJ1-2, with D unclear. This clonotype originated in an adult who received the AZD1222 COVID-19 vaccine. The sequenced sample was peripheral blood, obtained 28 days after the second AZD1222 dose. This CDR3 is CASSLAPGSGYTF. The CDR3, as DNA: TGTGCCAGCAGCTTAGCCCCGGGGTCTGGCTACACCTTC.